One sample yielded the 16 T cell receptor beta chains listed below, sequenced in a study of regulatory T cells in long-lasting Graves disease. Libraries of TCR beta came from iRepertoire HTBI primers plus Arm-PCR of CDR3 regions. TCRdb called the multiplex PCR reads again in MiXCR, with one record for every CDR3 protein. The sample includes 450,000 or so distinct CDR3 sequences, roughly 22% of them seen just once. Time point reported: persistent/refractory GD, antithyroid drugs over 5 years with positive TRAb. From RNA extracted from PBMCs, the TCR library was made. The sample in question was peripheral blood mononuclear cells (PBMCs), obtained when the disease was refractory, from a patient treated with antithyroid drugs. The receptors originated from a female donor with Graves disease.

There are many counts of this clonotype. CDR3 in amino acids: CASSFIGTGNYGYTF. DNA of the CDR3: TGTGCCAGCAGTTTTATAGGGACAGGGAACTATGGCTACACCTTC. V usage is TRBV12-3 or TRBV12-4 and J usage is TRBJ1-2; 9 nucleotides agree with TRBD1. After removal of 3 bases from V and 2 bases from J, the junction contained 4 bases not matched to a gene. This CDR3 is built from 15 residues.

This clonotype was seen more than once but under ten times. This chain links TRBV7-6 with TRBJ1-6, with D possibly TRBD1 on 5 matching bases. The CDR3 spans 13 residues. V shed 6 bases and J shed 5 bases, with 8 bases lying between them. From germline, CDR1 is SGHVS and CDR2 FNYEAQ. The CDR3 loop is CASSDSNNSPLHF. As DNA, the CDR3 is TGTGCCAGCAGTGACAGTAATAATTCACCCCTCCACTTT.

Here the CDR3 reads CSAFRRTPLTYEQYF. The CDR3 DNA reads TGCAGTGCTTTCAGACGGACTCCGCTTACCTACGAGCAGTACTTC. The V gene is TRBV20-1, the J gene TRBJ2-7, with D possibly TRBD2 on 5 matching bases. Trimming left V 5 bases short and J 2 bases short, with 19 bases between. Germline assignment: CDR1 DFQATT and CDR2 SNEGSKA (reference sequence). The CDR3 extends over 15 amino acids.

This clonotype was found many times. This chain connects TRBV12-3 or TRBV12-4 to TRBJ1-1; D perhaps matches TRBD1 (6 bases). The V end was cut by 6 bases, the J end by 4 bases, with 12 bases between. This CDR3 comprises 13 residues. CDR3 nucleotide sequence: TGTGCCAGCAGGCCCAGGGGCGGCACTGAAGCTTTCTTT. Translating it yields CASRPRGGTEAFF.

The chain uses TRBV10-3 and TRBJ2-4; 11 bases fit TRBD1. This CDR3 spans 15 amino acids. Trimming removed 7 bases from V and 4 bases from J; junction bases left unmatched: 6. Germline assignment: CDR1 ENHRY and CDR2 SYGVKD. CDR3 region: CAINPGTGGKNIQYF. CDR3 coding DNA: TGTGCCATCAATCCCGGGACAGGGGGTAAAAACATTCAGTACTTC.

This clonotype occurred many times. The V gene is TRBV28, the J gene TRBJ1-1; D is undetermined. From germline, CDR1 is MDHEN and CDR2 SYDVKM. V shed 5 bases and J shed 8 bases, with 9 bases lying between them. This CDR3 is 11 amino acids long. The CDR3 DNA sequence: TGTGCCAGCAGTCTTCAGGCGGAAGCTTTCTTT. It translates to CASSLQAEAFF.

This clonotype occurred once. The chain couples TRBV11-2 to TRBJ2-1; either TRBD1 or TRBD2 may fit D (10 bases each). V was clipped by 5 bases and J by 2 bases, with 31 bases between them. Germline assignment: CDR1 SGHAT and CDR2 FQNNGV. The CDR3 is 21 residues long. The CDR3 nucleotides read TGTGCCAGCAGCCCCGCCTGGGACAGGGGCTGGACTAGCGGCCCCTACAATGAGCAGTTCTTC. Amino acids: CASSPAWDRGWTSGPYNEQFF. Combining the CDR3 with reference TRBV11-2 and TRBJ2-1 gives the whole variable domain EAGVAQSPRYKIIEKRQSVAFWCNPISGHATLYWYQQILGQGPKLLIQFQNNGVVDDSQLPKDRFSAERLKGVDSTLKIQPAKLEDSAVYLCASSPAWDRGWTSGPYNEQFFGPGTRLTVL.

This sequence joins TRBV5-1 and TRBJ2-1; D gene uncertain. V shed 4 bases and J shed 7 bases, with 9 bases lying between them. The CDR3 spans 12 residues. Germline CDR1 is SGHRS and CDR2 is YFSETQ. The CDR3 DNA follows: TGCGCCAGCAGCCGAACCGGGAATGAGCAGTTCTTC. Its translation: CASSRTGNEQFF.

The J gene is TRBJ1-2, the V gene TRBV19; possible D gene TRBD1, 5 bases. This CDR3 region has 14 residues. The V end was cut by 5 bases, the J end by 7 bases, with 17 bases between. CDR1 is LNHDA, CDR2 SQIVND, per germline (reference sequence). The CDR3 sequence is CASSPPGEVFGYTF. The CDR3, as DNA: TGTGCCAGTAGTCCTCCGGGGGAGGTTTTTGGCTACACCTTC.

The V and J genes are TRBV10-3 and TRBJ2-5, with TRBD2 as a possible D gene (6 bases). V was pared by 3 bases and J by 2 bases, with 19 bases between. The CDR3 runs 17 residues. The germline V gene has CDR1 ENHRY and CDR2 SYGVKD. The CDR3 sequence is CAISEHLGLGTQETQYF. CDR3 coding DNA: TGTGCCATCAGTGAACACCTTGGACTCGGGACTCAAGAGACCCAGTACTTC.

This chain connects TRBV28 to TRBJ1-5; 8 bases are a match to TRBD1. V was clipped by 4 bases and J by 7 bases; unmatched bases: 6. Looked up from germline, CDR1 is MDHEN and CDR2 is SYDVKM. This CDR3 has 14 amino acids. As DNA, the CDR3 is TGTGCCAGCAGTTGGACAGGGTTGTGGCAGCCCCAGCATTTT. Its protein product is CASSWTGLWQPQHF.

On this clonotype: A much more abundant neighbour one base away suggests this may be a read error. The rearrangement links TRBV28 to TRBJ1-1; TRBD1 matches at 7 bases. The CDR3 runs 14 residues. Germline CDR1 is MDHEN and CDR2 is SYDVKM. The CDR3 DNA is TGTGCCAGCAGTTTAGCAGGGGGATATACTGAAGCTCTCTTT. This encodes CASSLAGGYTEALF.

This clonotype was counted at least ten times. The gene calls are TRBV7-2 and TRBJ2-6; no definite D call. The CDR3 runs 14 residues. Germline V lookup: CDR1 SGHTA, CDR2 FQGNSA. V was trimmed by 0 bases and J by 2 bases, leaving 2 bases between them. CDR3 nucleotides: TGTGCCAGCAGCTTAGCGGCTGGGGCCAACGTCCTGACTTTC. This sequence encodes CASSLAAGANVLTF.

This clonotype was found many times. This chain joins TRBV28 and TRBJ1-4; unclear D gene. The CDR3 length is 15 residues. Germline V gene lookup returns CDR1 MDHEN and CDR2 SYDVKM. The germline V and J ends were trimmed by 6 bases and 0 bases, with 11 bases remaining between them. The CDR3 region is CASSRFGATNEKLFF. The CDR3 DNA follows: TGTGCCAGCAGCCGTTTTGGAGCAACTAATGAAAAACTGTTTTTT.

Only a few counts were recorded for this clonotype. The CDR3 region is CASSIGTGDGYTF. The CDR3 DNA is TGTGCCAGTAGTATAGGGACAGGAGATGGCTACACCTTC. This sequence joins TRBV19 and TRBJ1-2, with 7 bases matching TRBD1. Germline V gives CDR1 LNHDA, CDR2 SQIVND (reference sequence). This CDR3 contains 13 residues. V gave up 1 base and J gave up 6 bases; unmatched junction bases: 2.

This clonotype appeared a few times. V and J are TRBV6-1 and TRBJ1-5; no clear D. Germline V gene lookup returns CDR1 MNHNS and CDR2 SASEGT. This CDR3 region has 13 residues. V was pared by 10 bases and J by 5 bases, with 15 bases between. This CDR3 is CANLLEADQPQHF. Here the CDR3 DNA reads TGTGCCAACCTTCTGGAAGCAGATCAGCCCCAGCATTTT.